Each of the 20 T cell receptor beta chains below was sequenced from the same sample in a study of T cell responses to AZD1222 COVID-19 vaccine. Using immunoSEQ multiplex PCR, the repertoire was profiled, and TCRdb retains in-frame clones only, with some absent. In the table there are about 180,000 clones, 90% to 95% of which are singletons. The source material was peripheral blood, sampled 28 days after the second dose of the MenACWY control vaccine. The source of these receptors is an adult who received the MenACWY meningococcal vaccine as a control.

The CDR3 nucleotides are TGTGCCATCGGGACAGGGATGGGCTACACCTTC. It is translated as CAIGTGMGYTF. This rearrangement joins TRBV10-3 to TRBJ1-2, with 9 positions matching TRBD1. The length of the CDR3 is 11 residues. Per the germline V gene, CDR1 is ENHRY and CDR2 is SYGVKD. V shed 8 bases and J 8 bases; nucleotides not matched to a gene: 3.

V gene TRBV2 combines with J gene TRBJ1-2, with 7 nucleotides matching TRBD1. The J segment lost 3 bases and the V segment lost 4 bases, leaving 2 bases of the junction unmatched. This CDR3 has 13 amino acids. Germline CDR1 is SNHLY and CDR2 is FYNNEI. In DNA, the CDR3 is TGTGCCAGCAGTGGTGACAGGGACTATGGCTACACCTTC. It yields the protein CASSGDRDYGYTF.

The V and J genes are TRBV9 and TRBJ2-2, with D unclear. The CDR3 extends over 13 amino acids. The V end lost 1 base, the J end lost 7 bases, and 8 bases lay between the germline ends. Germline V gene lookup returns CDR1 SGDLS and CDR2 YYNGEE. CDR3 loop: CASSVKPGGELFF. The CDR3 DNA follows: TGTGCCAGCAGCGTAAAGCCTGGCGGGGAGCTGTTTTTT.

The chain uses TRBV7-2 and TRBJ2-6; the D gene is possibly TRBD1 (5 bases). This CDR3 region has 15 residues. The germline V gene encodes CDR1 SGHTA and CDR2 FQGNSA. The V end was cut by 4 bases, the J end by 2 bases, with 9 bases between. CDR3 loop: CASSSRGPGANVLTF. CDR3 bases: TGTGCCAGCAGCTCAAGGGGTCCTGGGGCCAACGTCCTGACTTTC.

CDR3 bases: TGTGCCAGCAGCACCCGGGCCCCCCCGATGGAACTGTTTTTT. Its protein product is CASSTRAPPMELFF. The chain is built from TRBV7-9 and TRBJ1-4, with no clear D. The CDR3 has 14 residues. Germline CDR1 and CDR2: SEHNR and FQNEAQ (reference sequence). Trimming took off 5 bases at V and 12 bases at J, with 19 bases between the two ends.

The rearrangement uses TRBV7-9 and TRBJ1-6, with 9 bases fitting TRBD1. V trimming: 4 bases; J trimming: 10 bases; junction bases outside the gene matches: 5. Germline values: CDR1 SEHNR, CDR2 FQNEAQ (reference sequence). The CDR3 length is 14 residues. The CDR3 DNA sequence: TGTGCCAGCAGCTCGGGACAGGGTGGATCACCCCTCCACTTT. This sequence encodes CASSSGQGGSPLHF.

This rearrangement joins TRBV6-5 to TRBJ2-7, with unresolved D. The CDR3 sequence is 11 residues long. Germline-derived CDR1 and CDR2 are MNHEY and SVGAGI. The V end was cut by 2 bases, the J end by 5 bases, with 4 bases between. The CDR3: CASSYRDEQYF. The DNA for the CDR3 is TGTGCCAGCAGTTACCGGGACGAGCAGTACTTC.

The V gene is TRBV28, the J gene TRBJ1-2, with D perhaps matching TRBD1 (5 bases). Per germline, CDR1 MDHEN and CDR2 SYDVKM. The CDR3 covers 11 residues. The V and J ends lost 6 bases and 7 bases respectively, with 9 bases between them. The CDR3: CASSERGGYTF. Here the CDR3 DNA reads TGTGCCAGCAGCGAAAGGGGTGGCTACACCTTC.

This clone was seen a handful of times. This sample also contains other DNA sequences that code for the same CDR3. The gene calls are TRBV29-1 and TRBJ1-2, with 7 bases lining up with TRBD1. The germline CDR1 and CDR2 sequences are SQVTM and ANQGSEA. CDR3 length: 11 amino acids. The junction had 2 bases not matched to a gene; V was cut back by 2 bases and J by 8 bases. DNA for the CDR3: TGCAGCGTTGAACAGGGGGGCGGCTACACCTTC. Its translation: CSVEQGGGYTF.

This chain uses TRBV7-6 with TRBJ1-1; D is uncertain. Germline V CDR1 and CDR2: SGHVS, FNYEAQ. The CDR3 spans 15 residues. Trimming stripped 1 base from V and 2 bases from J, with 11 bases between. The CDR3 bases are TGTGCCAGCAGCTTAGGCGTCCCTTTTAACACTGAAGCTTTCTTT. Its translation: CASSLGVPFNTEAFF.

The chain couples TRBV7-9 to TRBJ1-3, with TRBD1 as a possible D gene (5 bases). Germline values: CDR1 SEHNR, CDR2 FQNEAQ (reference sequence). V was trimmed by 1 base and J by 0 bases, leaving 10 bases between them. This CDR3 region has 16 residues. This chain's CDR3 is CASSLVQALSGNTIYF. For the CDR3, the DNA is TGTGCCAGCAGCTTAGTACAGGCACTCTCTGGAAACACCATATATTTT.

This chain uses TRBV4-1 with TRBJ2-1; D may be TRBD1 (5 bases). CDR3 length: 14 amino acids. Looked up from germline, CDR1 is MGHRA and CDR2 is YSYEKL. V lost 2 bases, J lost 9 bases, and 14 bases lay in between. CDR3 bases: TGCGCCAGCAGCCAATGGCAGGGAATTAGTGAGCAGTTCTTC. Translating it yields CASSQWQGISEQFF.

The gene calls are TRBV19 and TRBJ1-1, with 9 bases identical to TRBD1. CDR1 is LNHDA, CDR2 SQIVND, per germline (reference sequence). V was pared by 6 bases and J by 1 base, with 6 bases of the junction left unmatched. The CDR3 extends over 15 amino acids. The CDR3 DNA sequence: TGTGCCAGTAGCGACGACAGGGGGAGGAACACTGAAGCTTTCTTT. Protein sequence: CASSDDRGRNTEAFF.

This chain joins TRBV6-5 and TRBJ1-6; 9 nucleotides agree with TRBD1. V trimming: 1 base; J trimming: 8 bases; junction bases outside the gene matches: 3. From germline, CDR1 is MNHEY and CDR2 SVGAGI. This CDR3 contains 15 residues. CDR3 protein: CASSYYRTGDSPLHF. Written as DNA, the CDR3 is TGTGCCAGCAGTTACTATAGGACAGGGGATTCACCCCTCCACTTT.

J is TRBJ1-2 and V is TRBV5-5; no clear D. With 3 bases removed from V and 0 bases from J, the gap between germline ends came to 9 bases. Germline lookup yields CDR1 SGHKS and CDR2 YYEKEE (reference sequence). The CDR3 has 14 residues. The CDR3, as DNA: TGTGCCAGCAGCTGGGTTATTACTAACTATGGCTACACCTTC. It specifies CASSWVITNYGYTF.

The V and J genes are TRBV4-3 and TRBJ1-1, with a possible D match to TRBD1 (5 bases). This CDR3 region has 14 residues. In germline, CDR1 is LGHNA, CDR2 YSLEER. Trimming left V 1 base short and J 4 bases short, with 10 bases between. The CDR3 nucleotides read TGCGCCAGCAGCCAAGGTTCCAGGGCCACTGAAGCTTTCTTT. It specifies CASSQGSRATEAFF.

The genes are TRBV7-2 and TRBJ2-1; a possible D gene is TRBD2 (5 bases). The length of the CDR3 is 14 residues. The germline V gene encodes CDR1 SGHTA and CDR2 FQGNSA. V lost 1 base and J lost 7, with 11 bases in between. The CDR3 spells CASSLDGGSNEQFF. The CDR3 coding sequence is TGTGCCAGCAGCTTAGATGGCGGGTCTAATGAGCAGTTCTTC.

This sequence joins TRBV3-1 (or the pseudogene TRBV3-2) and TRBJ2-7; no clear D gene. The CDR3 runs to 11 residues. CDR1 is LGHDT, CDR2 YNNKEL, per germline (reference sequence). Trimming left V 6 bases short and J 3 bases short, with 6 bases between. The DNA for the CDR3 is TGTGCCAGCAGTCTGGGCTACGAGCAGTACTTC. This sequence encodes CASSLGYEQYF.

V is TRBV7-9 and J is TRBJ1-2; D gene ambiguous. The CDR3 is 12 amino acids. In germline, CDR1 is SEHNR, CDR2 FQNEAQ (reference sequence). V lost 4 bases and J lost 10, with 13 bases in between. The CDR3 DNA follows: TGTGCCAGCAGCTCTTATATAGGCCACTACACCTTC. Residues: CASSSYIGHYTF.

The chain links TRBV12-3 or TRBV12-4 to TRBJ1-6; D unclear. V gave up 5 bases and J gave up 5 bases, with 7 bases separating them. The CDR3 contains 13 residues. CDR3 amino acids: CASSPGDNSPLHF. The CDR3 DNA is TGTGCCAGCAGTCCCGGGGATAATTCACCCCTCCACTTT.